The next 16 T cell receptor beta chains were all read from a single sample in a study of blood T cell repertoires in COVID-19. Data came from immunoSEQ multiplex PCR; TCRdb stores just in-frame clones and leaves some out. The sample yields tens of thousands of clones, approximately 83% seen once. The material sequenced was peripheral blood. The source of these receptors is a woman older than 75 with COVID-19, enrolled during active disease.

The gene calls are TRBV10-3 and TRBJ2-5; possible D gene TRBD2, 5 bases. The V end lost 6 bases, the J end lost 3 bases, and 11 bases lay between the germline ends. Looked up from germline, CDR1 is ENHRY and CDR2 is SYGVKD. The CDR3 extends over 13 amino acids. The DNA of the CDR3 is TGTGCCATCAGCCCTGGACTGAAAGAGACCCAGTACTTC. It encodes CAISPGLKETQYF.

This clone was seen once. V gene TRBV19 combines with J gene TRBJ2-1, with D maybe TRBD1 (6 bases). Germline CDR1 LNHDA, CDR2 SQIVND (reference sequence). The CDR3 totals 16 residues. Trimming stripped 5 bases from V and 5 bases from J, with 19 bases between. In DNA, the CDR3 is TGTGCCAGTAGTCCGAACCCCACAGGGAAAAACAATGAGCAGTTCTTC. Translation gives CASSPNPTGKNNEQFF.

The CDR3 sequence is CASSPGQGSEQYF. The DNA of the CDR3 is TGTGCCAGCTCACCAGGACAAGGGTCGGAGCAGTACTTC. V gene TRBV18 combines with J gene TRBJ2-7; TRBD1 might be the D (5 bases). Trimming left V 2 bases short and J 7 bases short, with 12 bases between. Germline loops: CDR1 KGHSH, CDR2 LQKENI. CDR3 length: 13 residues.

The chain recombines TRBV30 with TRBJ1-1, with D tentatively TRBD1 (5 bases). This CDR3 spans 11 amino acids. Germline lookup yields CDR1 GTSNPN and CDR2 SVGIG (reference sequence). Trimming cost V 4 bases and J 6 bases, with 9 bases left between them. The CDR3 spells CAWTGIAEAFF. In nucleotides, the CDR3 is TGTGCCTGGACAGGGATTGCTGAAGCTTTCTTT.

The chain couples TRBV30 to TRBJ2-7; possibly TRBD1 for D (5 bases). The CDR3 spans 11 residues. Trimming took off 3 bases at V and 5 bases at J, with 8 bases between the two ends. Germline CDR1 and CDR2: GTSNPN and SVGIG (reference sequence). CDR3 bases: TGTGCCTGGAGGACAGAAAACGAGCAGTACTTC. It encodes CAWRTENEQYF.

This clone appeared a single time. The V and J genes are TRBV15 and TRBJ1-2; maybe TRBD1 (6 bases). V lost 4 bases to trimming and J lost 8 bases, with 20 bases between them. Looked up from germline, CDR1 is LNHNV and CDR2 is YYDKDF (reference sequence). The CDR3 length is 15 residues. CDR3 in amino acids: CATSNRTATIGGYTF. The CDR3 nucleotides are TGTGCCACCAGCAACCGGACAGCTACAATAGGGGGCTACACCTTC.

V gene TRBV9 combines with J gene TRBJ2-1, with 10 nucleotides matching TRBD2. Unmatched junction bases numbered 5, after V lost 2 bases and J lost 9 bases. There are 14 residues in the CDR3. CDR1 and CDR2 (germline): SGDLS, YYNGEE. The CDR3 nucleotides are TGTGCCAGCAGCGTGACCGGGACTAGCGCTGAGCAGTTCTTC. Amino acid sequence: CASSVTGTSAEQFF.

In this sample, this clone turned up a few times. The chain employs TRBV5-1 and TRBJ2-7, with 7 nucleotides matching TRBD2. The CDR3 contains 15 residues. CDR1 is SGHRS, CDR2 YFSETQ, per germline. V lost 3 bases to trimming and J lost 0 bases; unmatched junction nucleotides: 6. Written as DNA, the CDR3 is TGCGCCAGCAGCTCCAGCGGGGAAAGCTCCTACGAGCAGTACTTC. This sequence encodes CASSSSGESSYEQYF.

The chain couples TRBV25-1 to TRBJ2-1; 10 bases fit TRBD2. Germline trimming cut 4 bases from V and 8 bases from J; bases unmatched to any gene: 8. This CDR3 comprises 15 residues. Germline-derived CDR1 and CDR2 are MGHDK and SYGVNS. In DNA, the CDR3 is TGTGCCAGCAGTGTGTTAGCGGGGGGTCTGTATGAGCAGTTCTTC. Protein: CASSVLAGGLYEQFF.

This chain joins TRBV7-2 and TRBJ2-6, with TRBD2 matching over 11 bases. This CDR3 comprises 18 residues. With 4 bases clipped from V and 0 bases from J, the junction kept 5 bases outside the gene matches. CDR1 is SGHTA and CDR2 is FQGNSA in the germline V gene. CDR3 sequence (DNA): TGTGCCAGCAGCTCACTAGCGGGGGCCCTCTCTGGGGCCAACGTCCTGACTTTC. It is translated as CASSSLAGALSGANVLTF.

J is TRBJ2-1 and V is TRBV9; 10 positions match TRBD2. The CDR3 is made up of 16 amino acids. The V gene's germline CDR1 is SGDLS and CDR2 YYNGEE. Unmatched junction bases numbered 4, after V lost 0 bases and J lost 4 bases. For the CDR3, the DNA is TGTGCCAGCAGCGTAGTGGCTAGCGGGGGATACAATGAGCAGTTCTTC. It specifies CASSVVASGGYNEQFF.

The genes are TRBV9 and TRBJ1-1; 10 bases agree with TRBD1. V dropped 0 bases and J dropped 4; count of bases not matched to a gene: 3. There are 15 residues in the CDR3. Germline V lookup: CDR1 SGDLS, CDR2 YYNGEE. The CDR3 sequence: CASSVGTGGGTEAFF. The CDR3 DNA reads TGTGCCAGCAGCGTAGGGACAGGGGGTGGCACTGAAGCTTTCTTT. Variable domain in full (rest from reference TRBV9 and TRBJ1-1): DSGVTQTPKHLITATGQRVTLRCSPRSGDLSVYWYQQSLDQGLQFLIQYYNGEERAKGNILERFSAQQFPDLHSELNLSSLELGDSALYFCASSVGTGGGTEAFFGQGTRLTVV.

This chain joins TRBV5-1 and TRBJ1-2; 8 positions agree with TRBD1. The germline V gene has CDR1 SGHRS and CDR2 YFSETQ. V shed 3 bases, J shed 8 bases, and the junction held 9 bases outside the gene matches. The CDR3 has 14 residues. The CDR3 sequence is CASSSVQGAWGYTF. The CDR3 nucleotides are TGCGCCAGCAGCTCGGTTCAGGGGGCCTGGGGCTACACCTTC.

The chain recombines TRBV5-1 with TRBJ1-2; D gene unclear. Deletions cut 0 bases from V and 4 bases from J, with 4 bases between. Germline V gene sequence: CDR1 SGHRS, CDR2 YFSETQ. CDR3 size: 12 residues. The CDR3 region is CASSLDTYGYTF. CDR3 in DNA: TGCGCCAGCAGCTTGGACACCTATGGCTACACCTTC.

The chain couples TRBV27 to TRBJ1-2, with D perhaps TRBD1 (5 bases). Trimming removed 0 bases at V and 4 bases at J, with 9 bases between. In germline, CDR1 is MNHEY, CDR2 SMNVEV (reference sequence). The CDR3 contains 14 residues. CDR3 in amino acids: CASSLSQGGYGYTF. CDR3 coding DNA: TGTGCCAGCAGTTTATCCCAGGGCGGCTATGGCTACACCTTC.

The chain is built from TRBV7-2 and TRBJ2-7, with a tentative D call TRBD1 (5 bases). The V end lost 3 bases, the J end lost 2 bases, and 14 bases lay between the germline ends. The CDR3 has 15 amino acids. CDR1 and CDR2 from the germline V gene are SGHTA and FQGNSA. For the CDR3, the DNA is TGTGCCAGCAGCTTGAGGATGACAGCCGCCTACGAGCAGTACTTC. Its translation is CASSLRMTAAYEQYF.